A single sample is the source of the 5 T cell receptor beta chains below, sequenced in a study of T cell repertoires in cytomegalovirus infection. Via MiXCR, TCRdb re-called the reads, giving one row per CDR3 protein. Here the sample spans fewer than 300,000 distinct CDR3 sequences, about 25% being singletons. Specimen: PBMCs. Receptors were obtained from a human donor in good health (CMV status not recorded). Some clones in this sample may be carry-over from other donors' samples.

This clonotype was seen a handful of times. This rearrangement joins TRBV14 to TRBJ2-7; a weak D match, TRBD2 (8 bases). Trimming left V 4 bases short and J 7 bases short, with 20 bases between. The germline V gene has CDR1 SGHDN and CDR2 FVKESK. This CDR3 spans 15 amino acids. CDR3 protein: CASSLNREGAGEQYF. The CDR3 DNA sequence: TGTGCCAGCAGCCTCAACCGGGAGGGGGCTGGAGAGCAGTACTTC.

This clonotype was seen only a few times. CDR3 in DNA: TGTGCCAGCAGTTTATCCATAGCGGGAGGGCGGGGCGAGCAGTACTTC. Protein sequence: CASSLSIAGGRGEQYF. This chain links TRBV28 with TRBJ2-7; 11 positions agree with TRBD2. This CDR3 has 16 residues. With V trimmed by 1 base and J by 6 bases, 8 bases remained unmatched. CDR1 and CDR2 from the germline V gene are MDHEN and SYDVKM.

This chain links TRBV7-6 with TRBJ2-1; D may be TRBD2 (6 bases). CDR1 and CDR2 (germline): SGHVS, FNYEAQ. The CDR3 is made up of 15 amino acids. The V gene lost 4 bases and the J gene lost 4 bases, with 14 bases spanning the gap. In DNA form, the CDR3 reads TGTGCCAGCAGCTCCCTCCGGGGGTTGTACAATGAGCAGTTCTTC. Encoded protein: CASSSLRGLYNEQFF.

This clonotype was seen a few times. The genes are TRBV2 and TRBJ2-7; D is tentatively TRBD1 or TRBD2 (6 bases each). This CDR3 has 14 amino acids. Trimming cost V 6 bases and J 0 bases, with 12 bases left between them. CDR1 and CDR2 from the germline V gene are SNHLY and FYNNEI. CDR3 DNA sequence: TGTGCCAGCAGGGTGCGGGACAACTCCTACGAGCAGTACTTC. Its protein is CASRVRDNSYEQYF. Full variable domain (outside the CDR3, taken from reference TRBV2 and TRBJ2-7): EPEVTQTPSHQVTQMGQEVILRCVPISNHLYFYWYRQILGQKVEFLVSFYNNEISEKSEIFDDQFSVERPDGSNFTLKIRSTKLEDSAMYFCASRVRDNSYEQYFGPGTRLTVT.

The J gene is TRBJ2-1, the V gene TRBV20-1, with 10 bases fitting TRBD2. Per germline, CDR1 DFQATT and CDR2 SNEGSKA (reference sequence). The CDR3 loop spans 18 amino acids. The junction had 18 bases not matched to a gene; V was cut back by 3 bases and J by 7 bases. CDR3 residues: CSARDLRRTSGNGNEQFF. The CDR3 DNA follows: TGCAGTGCTAGGGACCTCCGGCGCACTAGCGGGAATGGAAATGAGCAGTTCTTC.